This TCR beta chain was sequenced in a study of blood T cell repertoires in COVID-19. Repertoires were generated with immunoSEQ multiplex PCR, while TCRdb's copy carries only in-frame clones and drops some. Here the sample spans 150,000 to 200,000 clones, roughly four fifths being singletons. Trimming took 5 bases from V and 8 from J, leaving 15 bases between them. The CDR3 is 13 residues long. Germline CDR1 and CDR2: SGHTA and FQGNSA. This receptor was taken from a woman aged 25 to 45 with acute or convalescent COVID-19. The sequencing sample was made of peripheral blood. The gene calls are TRBV7-2 and TRBJ1-1; D remains ambiguous. The CDR3 DNA reads as TGTGCCAGCAGCGTTAATACGGGATCGGAAGCTTTCTTT. Translation: CASSVNTGSEAFF.